The sequence of this T cell receptor (beta chain) was determined in a study of blood T cell repertoires in COVID-19. Study-wide background: In each case, the material was cDNA or gDNA derived from T cells, B-cell-depleted T cells, or PBMCs.

Per the authors' pipeline: It was from reference gene primer amplification that nucleated cell counts were estimated. Method: immunoSEQ multiplex PCR; TCRdb's copy keeps in-frame clones and lacks some. From that table come the V and J calls and clone size; the DNA was used to work out D and trimming. Here the sample spans 440,000 or so clones, about nine tenths being singletons. Germline V gene data show CDR1 as LNHDA and CDR2 as SQIVND (reference sequence). Unmatched junction bases numbered 6, after V lost 2 bases and J lost 2 bases. The CDR3 runs to 17 residues. The sequenced sample was peripheral blood. This TCR derives from a woman aged 40 to 49 with COVID-19, enrolled during active disease. This rearrangement joins TRBV19 to TRBJ2-3; the match to TRBD2 covers 11 bases. The CDR3 sequence is CASSIRLAGSPTDTQYF. The CDR3 DNA follows: TGTGCCAGTAGTATAAGACTAGCGGGGAGCCCCACAGATACGCAGTATTTT.